This TCR beta chain was found in a study of patients and donors after allogeneic stem cell transplantation. This CDR3 is 18 amino acids long. Germline CDR1 reads SSHAT; CDR2 reads FNYEAQ (reference sequence). The junction had 17 bases not matched to a gene; V was cut back by 2 bases and J by 9 bases. TCRdb reprocessed the RT-PCR reads with MiXCR, giving one entry per CDR3 protein. This table has roughly 960,000 distinct CDR3 sequences, approximately 18% appearing once. This receptor was obtained from a human donor who was either an allogeneic HSCT recipient or a stem cell or donor lymphocyte infusion donor (not recorded which). It is not recorded whose cells these are; they may come from a transplant donor. V usage is TRBV7-7 and J usage is TRBJ1-1; 11 positions match TRBD1. The material sequenced was blood, either unsorted or a sorted T cell fraction (not recorded which). The CDR3 region is CASSLPGQGGASAGKAFF. The CDR3 nucleotides are TGTGCCAGCAGCTTACCGGGACAGGGGGGCGCGTCGGCGGGAAAAGCTTTCTTT.